Listed below are T cell receptor beta chains from one sample, sequenced in a study of OX40 agonist ivuxolimab in advanced cancers. Clones were sequenced by immunoSEQ multiplex PCR, and TCRdb holds only the in-frame ones, with some missing. Of 44,000 or so clones detected, roughly 88% appear once; the ten largest clones hold less than 3.5%. The specimen comprised CD4+ or CD8+ T cells sorted from blood, sampled in a trial of the OX40 agonist ivuxolimab. Every receptor here comes from an adult with an advanced solid tumor such as melanoma, head and neck, liver or kidney cancer. Each CDR3 is given with its conserved first and last residue. A D gene is named only where the DNA matches it firmly. Size is stated for part of the rows, as once, few or many counts, or as a class when the clone is expanded.

J: TRBJ1-2
V: TRBV28
D: .
size: .
CDR3: CASSLEPGTGYTF
DNA: TGTGCCAGCAGTTTAGAGCCAGGAACTGGCTACACCTTC

J: TRBJ1-2
V: TRBV28
D: .
size: .
CDR3: CASTHARQGGFYGYTF
DNA: TGTGCCAGCACCCACGCCCGGCAGGGAGGGTTCTATGGCTACACCTTC

J: TRBJ2-7
V: TRBV6-1
D: .
size: few
CDR3: CASSTGQTYEQYF
DNA: TGTGCCAGCAGTACTGGACAGACCTACGAGCAGTACTTC

J: TRBJ2-7
V: TRBV28
D: TRBD1
size: .
CDR3: CASRLGQGINYEQYF
DNA: TGTGCCAGCAGACTGGGACAGGGCATCAACTACGAGCAGTACTTC

J: TRBJ2-7
V: TRBV30
D: .
size: .
CDR3: CAWSPTGYEQYF
DNA: TGTGCCTGGAGTCCTACTGGCTACGAGCAGTACTTC

J: TRBJ2-6
V: TRBV6-1
D: .
size: .
CDR3: CASSEVGNSGANVLTF
DNA: TGTGCCAGCAGTGAAGTGGGCAACTCTGGGGCCAACGTCCTGACTTTC

J: TRBJ1-1
V: TRBV28
D: TRBD1
size: .
CDR3: CASSMLTGEAFF
DNA: TGTGCCAGCAGTATGTTGACAGGGGAAGCTTTCTTT

J: TRBJ2-1
V: TRBV30
D: .
size: medium-sized
CDR3: CAWSFGGGSNEQFF
DNA: TGTGCCTGGAGTTTTGGAGGGGGGTCCAATGAGCAGTTCTTC

J: TRBJ2-4
V: TRBV19
D: .
size: .
CDR3: CASSIEGGNLAKNIQYF
DNA: TGTGCCAGTAGTATAGAGGGCGGTAACCTAGCCAAAAACATTCAGTACTTC

J: TRBJ2-2
V: TRBV5-4
D: .
size: once
CDR3: CASSLGAAGELFF
DNA: TGTGCCAGCAGCCTGGGGGCGGCCGGGGAGCTGTTTTTT

J: TRBJ2-2
V: TRBV4-3
D: .
size: .
CDR3: CASSQDRATGELFF
DNA: TGCGCCAGCAGCCAAGATAGGGCTACCGGGGAGCTGTTTTTT

J: TRBJ2-1
V: TRBV5-8
D: TRBD1
size: .
CDR3: CASSFIDRDLDEQFF
DNA: TGTGCCAGCAGCTTTATCGACAGGGATCTGGATGAGCAGTTCTTC

J: TRBJ1-5
V: TRBV29-1
D: .
size: few
CDR3: CSAQLTGTSNQPQHF
DNA: TGCAGCGCCCAATTGACCGGGACAAGCAATCAGCCCCAGCATTTT

J: TRBJ1-5
V: TRBV19
D: TRBD1
size: .
CDR3: CASRDDRERQPQHF
DNA: TGTGCCAGTAGGGACGACAGGGAACGTCAGCCCCAGCATTTT